This TCR beta chain appears in the sequencing data of a study of OX40 agonist ivuxolimab in advanced cancers. Study-level information: The dose of intravenous ivuxolimab that patients received every 2 weeks ranged from 0.01 to 10 mg/kg. Patients with hepatocellular carcinoma, melanoma, renal cell or head and neck cancer made up the dose-escalation patients.

As concerns this clone: The antigen remains unidentified.

CDR1 and CDR2 from the germline V gene are MNHNY and SVGAGI (reference sequence). The V segment lost 4 bases and the J segment 7 bases; nucleotides outside the gene matches: 6. This CDR3 is 13 amino acids long. Study-level results: The CD4+ and CD8+ T cells in the blood had expanded clonally by week 6 at 0.1 to 3.0 mg/kg.

Measured with immunoSEQ multiplex PCR; TCRdb has only the in-frame clones, and not every one. The table has under 45,000 clones, around three quarters seen once. J is TRBJ1-2 and V is TRBV6-6; TRBD1 aligns across 7 bases. This sample comprised CD4+ or CD8+ T cells sorted from blood, obtained in a trial of the OX40 agonist ivuxolimab. The receptor comes from an adult with an advanced solid tumor such as melanoma, head and neck, liver or kidney cancer. The DNA of the CDR3 is TGTGCCAGCAGTTTACAGGGGCGAACTGGCTACACCTTC. This gives the protein CASSLQGRTGYTF.